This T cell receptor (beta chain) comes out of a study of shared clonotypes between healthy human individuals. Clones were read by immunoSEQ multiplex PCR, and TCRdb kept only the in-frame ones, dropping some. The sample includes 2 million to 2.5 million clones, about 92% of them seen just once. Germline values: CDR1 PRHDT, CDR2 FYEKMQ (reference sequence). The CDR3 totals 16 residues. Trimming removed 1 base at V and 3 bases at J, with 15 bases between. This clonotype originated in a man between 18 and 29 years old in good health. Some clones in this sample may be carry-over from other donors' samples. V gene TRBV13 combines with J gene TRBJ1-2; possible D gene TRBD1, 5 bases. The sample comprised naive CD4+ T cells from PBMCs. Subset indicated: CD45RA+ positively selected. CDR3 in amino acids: CASSLEGDADDYGYTF. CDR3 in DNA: TGTGCCAGCAGCTTAGAAGGGGACGCCGATGACTATGGCTACACCTTC.